These 17 T cell receptor beta chains came from one sample sequenced in a study of Graves' ophthalmopathy and Graves' hyperthyroidism. RNA transcripts served as template for amplifying TCR beta CDR3 sequences. Second-round multiplex PCR came after first-round RT-PCR with HTBI primers. TCRdb ran MiXCR on the multiplex PCR reads and lists one entry per CDR3 protein. The sample includes about 500,000 distinct CDR3 sequences, about 15% of them seen just once. The sequencing sample was made of blood. The receptors derive from a woman in her 30s with Graves' ophthalmopathy.

This clonotype was counted ten times or more. The rearrangement uses TRBV20-1 and TRBJ1-1; no firm D call. CDR3 size: 15 residues. Germline V gene sequence: CDR1 DFQATT, CDR2 SNEGSKA (reference sequence). The ends were cut back, 0 bases at V and 1 base at J, with 12 bases in the middle. CDR3 in DNA: TGCAGTGCTAGAGATCTAGCACAGTGGAACACTGAAGCTTTCTTT. Its protein is CSARDLAQWNTEAFF.

A few counts support this clonotype. The V gene is TRBV3-1, the J gene TRBJ2-7, with D uncertain. The CDR3 contains 17 residues. Germline CDR1 and CDR2: LGHDT and YNNKEL (reference sequence). V lost 1 base to trimming and J lost 6 bases, with 22 bases between them. CDR3 coding DNA: TGTGCCAGCAGCCAAGGAACGGCGAGCGCGGCTTTGTCCGAGCAGTACTTC. It encodes CASSQGTASAALSEQYF.

With regard to this clonotype: This may arise from a read error, as a much more abundant clone is one base away. The CDR3 carries no conserved terminal phenylalanine or tryptophan, so it likely arises from a read error. The DNA is left out, because the CDR3 cannot be placed on it with certainty; the CDR3 is given as TCRdb lists it. The chain's CDR3 is CASHQVASFV. The genes are TRBV6-7 and TRBJ1-1; the table's D call, TRBD1, has no DNA check behind it. TRBV6-7 is an ORF; its function is uncertain. The CDR3 is 10 amino acids in total, end residues counted.

This clonotype came up many times. V usage is TRBV6-5 and J usage is TRBJ2-5, with D perhaps TRBD1 (5 bases). Germline loops: CDR1 MNHEY, CDR2 SVGAGI. The CDR3 has 13 residues. With 4 bases removed from V and 4 bases from J, the gap between germline ends came to 10 bases. The CDR3 sequence: CASSWGRAETQYF. CDR3 coding DNA: TGTGCCAGCAGTTGGGGCAGGGCAGAGACCCAGTACTTC.

In this sample, this clonotype turned up many times. This chain joins TRBV7-2 and TRBJ1-2; D unresolved. V shed 1 base and J shed 3 bases, with 9 bases lying between them. Per the germline V gene, CDR1 is SGHTA and CDR2 is FQGNSA. This CDR3 is built from 14 residues. Written as DNA, the CDR3 is TGTGCCAGCAGCTTAGTGGGCACCCACTATGGCTACACCTTC. It codes for CASSLVGTHYGYTF. Full variable domain (missing parts from reference TRBV7-2 and TRBJ1-2): GAGVSQSPSNKVTEKGKDVELRCDPISGHTALYWYRQSLGQGLEFLIYFQGNSAPDKSGLPSDRFSAERTGGSVSTLTIQRTQQEDSAVYLCASSLVGTHYGYTFGSGTRLTVV.

The count of this clonotype is one. The rearrangement joins TRBV28 to TRBJ2-5; maybe TRBD2 (6 bases). The CDR3 extends over 20 amino acids. V lost 6 bases to trimming and J lost 5 bases, with 34 bases between them. Germline V gene lookup returns CDR1 MDHEN and CDR2 SYDVKM. CDR3 coding DNA: TGTGCCAGCAGACCCCCTTCCGTTAGCGGCAAACGGGGGAGGTGGGAGACCCAGTACTTC. Translating gives CASRPPSVSGKRGRWETQYF.

In this sample, this clonotype turned up a few times. The chain recombines TRBV2 with TRBJ2-5; perhaps TRBD2 as D (5 bases). The CDR3 loop spans 14 amino acids. Looked up from germline, CDR1 is SNHLY and CDR2 is FYNNEI. Between the trimmed V and J ends, which lost 4 bases and 2 bases, there was a span of 11 bases. CDR3 sequence reads: CASSGLTPQETQYF. In DNA, the CDR3 is TGTGCCAGCAGTGGACTAACCCCTCAAGAGACCCAGTACTTC.

In its sample, this clonotype was seen many times. The chain couples TRBV4-1 to TRBJ2-7; no firm D call. This CDR3 is built from 14 residues. Germline lookup yields CDR1 MGHRA and CDR2 YSYEKL. V gave up 0 bases and J gave up 7 bases, with 13 bases separating them. The CDR3 DNA reads TGCGCCAGCAGCCAAGAAATTTCTCCCCGAGAGCAGTACTTC. This codes for CASSQEISPREQYF.

This clonotype was detected many times. CDR3 residues: CAWSVLGSLYGYTF. CDR3 sequence (DNA): TGTGCCTGGAGTGTACTGGGATCGCTCTATGGCTACACCTTC. The rearrangement uses TRBV30 and TRBJ1-2; D ambiguous. V shed 0 bases and J shed 4 bases, with 12 bases lying between them. This CDR3 is built from 14 residues. Germline values: CDR1 GTSNPN, CDR2 SVGIG (reference sequence).

As for this clonotype: One base away lies a much larger clone, so this may be a sequencing read error. This sequence joins TRBV20-1 and TRBJ2-7; the D is unclear. The germline V and J ends were trimmed by 1 base and 12 bases, with 13 bases remaining between them. The CDR3 has 11 amino acids. CDR1 and CDR2 (germline): DFQATT, SNEGSKA (reference sequence). In DNA form, the CDR3 reads TGCAGTGCTAGAGTAGTCGTCCCGCTGTACTTC. Translated: CSARVVVPLYF.

This clonotype was picked up many times. The J gene is TRBJ2-4, the V gene TRBV12-3 or TRBV12-4; TRBD1 agrees at 9 bases. Trimming at V came to 5 bases and at J to 7 bases, leaving 3 bases not matched to a gene. The CDR3 covers 13 residues. The CDR3 DNA reads TGTGCCAGCAGTGCACAGGGGGCGAACATTCAGTACTTC. As protein: CASSAQGANIQYF.

This clonotype was picked up many times. This sequence joins TRBV29-1 and TRBJ1-2; the match to TRBD1 covers 8 bases. The CDR3 has 13 residues. Germline V gene data show CDR1 as SQVTM and CDR2 as ANQGSEA. The J segment lost 6 bases and the V segment lost 4 bases, leaving 7 bases of the junction unmatched. The CDR3 region has the DNA TGCAGCGTTGTCCTAGGACAGGGTAATGGCTACACCTTC. It specifies CSVVLGQGNGYTF.

This clonotype appeared many times. The V call is TRBV6-1, the J call TRBJ1-2; D is unresolved. The V gene's germline CDR1 is MNHNS and CDR2 SASEGT. The CDR3 loop spans 12 amino acids. With 7 bases removed from V and 8 bases from J, the gap between germline ends came to 14 bases. CDR3: CASKMEGFGYTF. Here the CDR3 DNA reads TGTGCCAGCAAAATGGAGGGATTCGGCTACACCTTC.

This clonotype was counted many times. V is TRBV6-5 and J is TRBJ1-1; tentatively, D is TRBD1 (6 bases). The V and J ends lost 2 bases and 1 base respectively, with 8 bases between them. The CDR3 covers 14 residues. Germline V gene data show CDR1 as MNHEY and CDR2 as SVGAGI. The DNA for the CDR3 is TGTGCCAGCAGTTACGGGGGCCCGAACACTGAAGCTTTCTTT. This translates into CASSYGGPNTEAFF.

This clonotype was seen many times. One junction end disagrees with the germline gene, perhaps due to a read error. The rearrangement uses TRBV12-3 or TRBV12-4 and TRBJ2-7; D is unclear. This CDR3 region has 12 residues. The CDR3, as DNA: TGTGCCAGCACTTTACACCACTACGAGCAGTACTTC. It specifies CASTLHHYEQYF.

There are many counts of this clonotype. V usage is TRBV28 and J usage is TRBJ2-7, with 8 positions matching TRBD2. The CDR3 loop spans 16 amino acids. Germline V gene data show CDR1 as MDHEN and CDR2 as SYDVKM. V lost 9 bases, J lost 2 bases, and 15 bases stayed unmatched. CDR3 sequence: CASLRITSGRTYEQYF. CDR3 nucleotide sequence: TGTGCCAGTCTCCGAATAACTAGCGGCCGAACCTACGAGCAGTACTTC.

This clonotype was counted ten times or more. The chain is built from TRBV30 and TRBJ1-5, with 7 bases lining up with TRBD1. The V and J ends lost 1 base and 4 bases, in that order; junction bases with no gene match: 1. The CDR3 runs to 13 residues. Germline V gene sequence: CDR1 GTSNPN, CDR2 SVGIG (reference sequence). In DNA form, the CDR3 reads TGTGCCTGGAGTGGGGACAGAAATCAGCCCCAGCATTTT. This codes for CAWSGDRNQPQHF.